The T cell receptor (beta chain) described here comes from a study of cytomegalovirus exposure and HLA in healthy donors. Across the study: The platform used for the 95 to 150 validation repertoires matched that of the roughly 670 first-cohort repertoires, a later analysis reported.

V lost 4 bases and J 6 bases, leaving 10 bases between the germline ends. The CDR3 extends over 12 amino acids. Per the germline V gene, CDR1 is SGHVS and CDR2 is FQNEAQ. The donors were members of the validation cohort comprising 120 subjects, separate from the roughly 670-subject first cohort. Comments on this clone: No antigen is known for it.

Method: immunoSEQ multiplex PCR; TCRdb's copy keeps in-frame clones and lacks some. The sample yields 200,000 to 250,000 clones, around four fifths seen once. General study points: Clusters of TCRs from the first cohort tended to co-occur in the 95 to 150 validation repertoires (as a later analysis found).

This sequence originates from a woman aged 30 to 39 in good health and CMV-seropositive. V gene TRBV7-8 combines with J gene TRBJ2-7, with unresolved D. Sequenced sample: PBMCs. CDR3 coding DNA: TGTGCCAGCAGCTCCCTCCTTGGCGAGCAGTACTTC. Translation gives CASSSLLGEQYF.